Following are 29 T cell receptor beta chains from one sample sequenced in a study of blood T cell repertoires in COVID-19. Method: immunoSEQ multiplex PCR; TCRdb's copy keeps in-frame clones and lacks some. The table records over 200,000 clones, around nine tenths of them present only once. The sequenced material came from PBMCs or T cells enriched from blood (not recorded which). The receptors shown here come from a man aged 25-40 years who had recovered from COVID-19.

Here the CDR3 reads CAISAGTAQYF. CDR3 nucleotides: TGTGCCATCAGTGCGGGTACTGCTCAGTACTTC. The chain couples TRBV10-3 to TRBJ2-7; D is ambiguous. Between the trimmed V and J ends, which lost 4 bases and 10 bases, there was a span of 11 bases. CDR1 and CDR2 from the germline V gene are ENHRY and SYGVKD. The CDR3 covers 11 residues.

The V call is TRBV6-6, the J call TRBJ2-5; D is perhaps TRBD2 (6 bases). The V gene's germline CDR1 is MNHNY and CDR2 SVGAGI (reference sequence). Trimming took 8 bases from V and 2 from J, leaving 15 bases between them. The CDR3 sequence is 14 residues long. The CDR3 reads CASGRRDLQETQYF. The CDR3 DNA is TGTGCCAGCGGGCGACGGGACTTACAAGAGACCCAGTACTTC.

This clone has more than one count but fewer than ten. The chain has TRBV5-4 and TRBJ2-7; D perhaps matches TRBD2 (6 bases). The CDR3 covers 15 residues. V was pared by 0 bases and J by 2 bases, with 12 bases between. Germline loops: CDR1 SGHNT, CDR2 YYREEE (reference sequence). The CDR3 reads CASSLGTASAYEQYF. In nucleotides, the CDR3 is TGTGCCAGCAGCTTGGGTACGGCTAGCGCCTACGAGCAGTACTTC.

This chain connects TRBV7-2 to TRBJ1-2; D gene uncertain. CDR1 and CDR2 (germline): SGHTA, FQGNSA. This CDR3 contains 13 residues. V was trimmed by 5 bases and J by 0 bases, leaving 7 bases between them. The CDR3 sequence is CASSLGTNYGYTF. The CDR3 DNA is TGTGCCAGCAGCCTCGGGACTAACTATGGCTACACCTTC.

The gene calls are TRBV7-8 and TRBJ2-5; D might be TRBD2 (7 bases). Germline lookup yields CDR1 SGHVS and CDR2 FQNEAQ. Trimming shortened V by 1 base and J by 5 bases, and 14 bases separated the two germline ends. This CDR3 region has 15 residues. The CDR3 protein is CASSLGGGGAETQYF. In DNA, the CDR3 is TGTGCCAGCAGCTTAGGAGGGGGGGGTGCGGAGACCCAGTACTTC.

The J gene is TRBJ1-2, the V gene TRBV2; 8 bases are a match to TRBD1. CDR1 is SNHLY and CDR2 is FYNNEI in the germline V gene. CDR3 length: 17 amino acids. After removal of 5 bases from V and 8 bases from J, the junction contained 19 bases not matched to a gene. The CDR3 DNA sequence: TGTGCCAGCAGTCCCTATGCCCCAATGACAGGGGTCGGGGGCTACACCTTC. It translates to CASSPYAPMTGVGGYTF. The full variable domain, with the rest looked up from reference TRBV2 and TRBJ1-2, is EPEVTQTPSHQVTQMGQEVILRCVPISNHLYFYWYRQILGQKVEFLVSFYNNEISEKSEIFDDQFSVERPDGSNFTLKIRSTKLEDSAMYFCASSPYAPMTGVGGYTFGSGTRLTVV.

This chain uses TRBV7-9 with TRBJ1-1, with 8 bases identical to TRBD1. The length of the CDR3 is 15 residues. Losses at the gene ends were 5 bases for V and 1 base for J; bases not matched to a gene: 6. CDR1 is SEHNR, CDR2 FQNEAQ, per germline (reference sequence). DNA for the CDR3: TGTGCCAGCAGCCCCAGGGGGCCAACGAACACTGAAGCTTTCTTT. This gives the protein CASSPRGPTNTEAFF.

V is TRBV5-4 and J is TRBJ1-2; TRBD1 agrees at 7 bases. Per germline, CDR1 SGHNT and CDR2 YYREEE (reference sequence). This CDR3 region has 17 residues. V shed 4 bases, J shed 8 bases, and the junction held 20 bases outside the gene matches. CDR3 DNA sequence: TGTGCCAGCAGCCTCCAGCAGGGGGTGGTCGATAAATTGGGCTACACCTTC. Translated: CASSLQQGVVDKLGYTF.

The CDR3 sequence: CASSLDGGPGELFF. DNA of the CDR3: TGTGCCAGCAGCTTAGACGGAGGTCCCGGGGAGCTGTTTTTT. The V and J genes are TRBV7-9 and TRBJ2-2; TRBD2 might be the D (5 bases). Germline values: CDR1 SEHNR, CDR2 FQNEAQ (reference sequence). The CDR3 contains 14 residues. The V end was cut by 1 base, the J end by 6 bases, with 9 bases between. The full variable domain, its missing parts supplied by reference TRBV7-9 and TRBJ2-2, is DTGVSQNPRHKITKRGQNVTFRCDPISEHNRLYWYRQTLGQGPEFLTYFQNEAQLEKSRLLSDRFSAERPKGSFSTLEIQRTEQGDSAMYLCASSLDGGPGELFFGEGSRLTVL.

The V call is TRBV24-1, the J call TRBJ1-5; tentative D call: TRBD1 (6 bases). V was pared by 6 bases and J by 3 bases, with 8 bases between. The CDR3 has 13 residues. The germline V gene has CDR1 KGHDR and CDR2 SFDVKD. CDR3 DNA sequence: TGTGCCACCAGTAGGGGGTTCAATCAGCCCCAGCATTTT. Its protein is CATSRGFNQPQHF.

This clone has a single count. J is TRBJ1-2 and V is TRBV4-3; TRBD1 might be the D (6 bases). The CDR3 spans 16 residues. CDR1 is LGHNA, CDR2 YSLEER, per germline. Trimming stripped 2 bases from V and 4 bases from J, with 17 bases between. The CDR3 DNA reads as TGCGCCAGCAGCCAACACGAGGGGGTTTCGGGCTATGGCTACACCTTC. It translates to CASSQHEGVSGYGYTF.

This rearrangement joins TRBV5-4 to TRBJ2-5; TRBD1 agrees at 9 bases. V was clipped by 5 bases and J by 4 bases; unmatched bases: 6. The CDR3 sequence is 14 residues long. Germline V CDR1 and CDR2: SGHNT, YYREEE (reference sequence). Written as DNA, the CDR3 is TGTGCCAGCAGTCCCACAGGGGGCGGAGAGACCCAGTACTTC. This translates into CASSPTGGGETQYF.

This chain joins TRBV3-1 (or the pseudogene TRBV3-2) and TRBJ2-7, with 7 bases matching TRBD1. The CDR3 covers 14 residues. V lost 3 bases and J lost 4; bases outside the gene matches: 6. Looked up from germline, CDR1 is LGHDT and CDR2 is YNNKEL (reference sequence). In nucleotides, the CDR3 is TGTGCCAGCAGCCACCGAGACAGGGCGTACGAGCAGTACTTC. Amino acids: CASSHRDRAYEQYF.

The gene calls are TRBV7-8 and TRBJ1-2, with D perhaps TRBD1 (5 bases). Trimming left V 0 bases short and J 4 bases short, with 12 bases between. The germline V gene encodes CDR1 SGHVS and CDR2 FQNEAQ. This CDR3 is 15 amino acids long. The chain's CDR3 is CASSLAPVGVYGYTF. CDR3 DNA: TGTGCCAGCAGCTTAGCGCCGGTAGGGGTCTATGGCTACACCTTC.

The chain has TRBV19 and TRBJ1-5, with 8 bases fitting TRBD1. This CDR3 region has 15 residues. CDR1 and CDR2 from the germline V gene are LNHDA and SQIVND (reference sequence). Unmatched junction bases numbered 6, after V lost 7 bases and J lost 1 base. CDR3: CASIPDRASNQPQHF. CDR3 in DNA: TGTGCCAGTATCCCGGACAGGGCAAGCAATCAGCCCCAGCATTTT. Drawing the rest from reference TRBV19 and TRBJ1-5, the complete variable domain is DGGITQSPKYLFRKEGQNVTLSCEQNLNHDAMYWYRQDPGQGLRLIYYSQIVNDFQKGDIAEGYSVSREKKESFPLTVTSAQKNPTAFYLCASIPDRASNQPQHFGDGTRLSIL.

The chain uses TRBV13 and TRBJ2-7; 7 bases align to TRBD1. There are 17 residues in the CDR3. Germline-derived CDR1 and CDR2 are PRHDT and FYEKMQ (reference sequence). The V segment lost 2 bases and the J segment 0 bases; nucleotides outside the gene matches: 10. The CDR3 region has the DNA TGTGCCAGCAGCTTATTAAACCCCGGGACAGACTCCTACGAGCAGTACTTC. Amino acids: CASSLLNPGTDSYEQYF.

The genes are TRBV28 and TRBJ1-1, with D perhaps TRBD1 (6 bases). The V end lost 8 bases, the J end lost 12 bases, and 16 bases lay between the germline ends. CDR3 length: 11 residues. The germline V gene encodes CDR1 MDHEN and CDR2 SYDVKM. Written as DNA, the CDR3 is TGTGCCAGCTCTCTCCGGGACATCCCTTTCTTT. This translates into CASSLRDIPFF. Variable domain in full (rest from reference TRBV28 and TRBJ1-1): DVKVTQSSRYLVKRTGEKVFLECVQDMDHENMFWYRQDPGLGLRLIYFSYDVKMKEKGDIPEGYSVSREKKERFSLILESASTNQTSMYLCASSLRDIPFFGQGTRLTVV.

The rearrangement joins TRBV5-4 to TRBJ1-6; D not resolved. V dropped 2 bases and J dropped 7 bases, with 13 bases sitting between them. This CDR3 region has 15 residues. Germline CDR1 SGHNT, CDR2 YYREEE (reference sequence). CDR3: CASSFAGVWNSPLHF. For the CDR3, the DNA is TGTGCCAGCAGCTTCGCGGGCGTTTGGAATTCACCCCTCCACTTT.

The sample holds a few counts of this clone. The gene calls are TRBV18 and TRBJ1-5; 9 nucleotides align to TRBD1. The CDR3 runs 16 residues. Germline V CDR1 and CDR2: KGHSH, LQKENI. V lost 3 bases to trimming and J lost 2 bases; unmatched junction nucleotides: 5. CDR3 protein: CASSPGDRDRNQPQHF. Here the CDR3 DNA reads TGTGCCAGCTCACCCGGGGACAGGGATCGCAATCAGCCCCAGCATTTT.

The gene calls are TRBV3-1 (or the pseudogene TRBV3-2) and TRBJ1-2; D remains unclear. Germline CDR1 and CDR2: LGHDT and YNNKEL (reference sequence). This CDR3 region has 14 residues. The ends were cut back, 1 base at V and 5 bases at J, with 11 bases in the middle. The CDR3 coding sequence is TGTGCCAGCAGCCAAGGGGCCACTGATTATGGCTACACCTTC. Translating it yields CASSQGATDYGYTF.

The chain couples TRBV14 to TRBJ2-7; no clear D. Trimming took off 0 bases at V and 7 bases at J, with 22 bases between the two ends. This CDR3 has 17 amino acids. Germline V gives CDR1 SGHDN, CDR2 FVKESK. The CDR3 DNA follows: TGTGCCAGCAGCCAAGATCTCCCTGGGCATCGCTTAAAGGAGCAGTACTTC. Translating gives CASSQDLPGHRLKEQYF.

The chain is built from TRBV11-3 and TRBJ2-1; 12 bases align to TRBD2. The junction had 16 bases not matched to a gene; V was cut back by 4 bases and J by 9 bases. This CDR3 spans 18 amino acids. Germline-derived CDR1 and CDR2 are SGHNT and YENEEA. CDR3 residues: CASSSTQTGLAGIAEQFF. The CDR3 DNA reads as TGTGCCAGCAGCTCCACCCAAACAGGACTAGCGGGAATAGCTGAGCAGTTCTTC. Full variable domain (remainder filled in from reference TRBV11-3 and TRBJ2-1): EAGVVQSPRYKIIEKKQPVAFWCNPISGHNTLYWYLQNLGQGPELLIRYENEEAVDDSQLPKDRFSAERLKGVDSTLKIQPAELGDSAVYLCASSSTQTGLAGIAEQFFGPGTRLTVL.

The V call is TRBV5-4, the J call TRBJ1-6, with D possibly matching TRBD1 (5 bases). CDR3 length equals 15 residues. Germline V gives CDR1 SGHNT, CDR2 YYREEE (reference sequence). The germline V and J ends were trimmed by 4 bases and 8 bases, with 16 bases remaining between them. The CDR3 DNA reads TGTGCCAGCAGCCCGGACCCGGGGGGTTATTCACCCCTCCACTTT. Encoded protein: CASSPDPGGYSPLHF.

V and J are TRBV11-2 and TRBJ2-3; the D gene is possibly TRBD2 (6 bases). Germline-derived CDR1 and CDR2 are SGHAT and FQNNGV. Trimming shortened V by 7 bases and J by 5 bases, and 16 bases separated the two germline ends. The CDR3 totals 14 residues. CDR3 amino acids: CASTPGGVGDTQYF. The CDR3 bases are TGTGCCAGCACCCCTGGAGGGGTAGGAGATACGCAGTATTTT. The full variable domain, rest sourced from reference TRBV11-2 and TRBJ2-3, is EAGVAQSPRYKIIEKRQSVAFWCNPISGHATLYWYQQILGQGPKLLIQFQNNGVVDDSQLPKDRFSAERLKGVDSTLKIQPAKLEDSAVYLCASTPGGVGDTQYFGPGTRLTVL.

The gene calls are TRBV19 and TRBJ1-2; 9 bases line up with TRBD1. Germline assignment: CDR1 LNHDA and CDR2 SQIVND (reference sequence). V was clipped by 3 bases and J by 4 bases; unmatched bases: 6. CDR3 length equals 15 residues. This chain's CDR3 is CASSMTQGATYGYTF. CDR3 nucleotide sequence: TGTGCCAGTAGTATGACACAGGGGGCTACCTATGGCTACACCTTC.

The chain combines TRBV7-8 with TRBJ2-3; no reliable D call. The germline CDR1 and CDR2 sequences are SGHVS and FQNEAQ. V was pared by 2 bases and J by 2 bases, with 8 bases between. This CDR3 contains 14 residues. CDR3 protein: CASSLQASTDTQYF. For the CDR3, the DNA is TGTGCCAGCAGCTTACAGGCGTCCACAGATACGCAGTATTTT.

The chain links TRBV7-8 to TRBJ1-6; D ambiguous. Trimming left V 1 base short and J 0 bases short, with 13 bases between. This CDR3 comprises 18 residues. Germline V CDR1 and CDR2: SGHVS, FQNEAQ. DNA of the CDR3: TGTGCCAGCAGCTTAGAGGCAGGTAGAAGCTCCTATAATTCACCCCTCCACTTT. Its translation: CASSLEAGRSSYNSPLHF.

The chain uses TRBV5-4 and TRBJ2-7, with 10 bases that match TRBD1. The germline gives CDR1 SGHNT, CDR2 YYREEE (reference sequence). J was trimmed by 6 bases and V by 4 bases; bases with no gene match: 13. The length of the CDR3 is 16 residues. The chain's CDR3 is CASSQTPGQGSLEQYF. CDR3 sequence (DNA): TGTGCCAGCAGCCAAACACCGGGACAGGGGAGTCTCGAGCAGTACTTC.

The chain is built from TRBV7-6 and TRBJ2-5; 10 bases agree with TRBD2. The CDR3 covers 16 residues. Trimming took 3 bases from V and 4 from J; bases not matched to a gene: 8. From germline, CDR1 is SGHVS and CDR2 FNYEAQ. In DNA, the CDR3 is TGTGCCAGCAGCTTTCTAGCGGGGGTCGGATCAGAGACCCAGTACTTC. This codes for CASSFLAGVGSETQYF.